These 5 T cell receptor beta chains were sequenced from one sample in a study of blood T cell repertoires in COVID-19. Using immunoSEQ multiplex PCR, the repertoire was profiled, and TCRdb retains in-frame clones only, with some absent. The table includes a few hundred thousand clones, roughly 85% detected once. The sample was peripheral blood. The receptors derive from a human donor in a cohort sampled during active COVID-19.

The chain couples TRBV7-9 to TRBJ2-1; D ambiguous. Germline V gene lookup returns CDR1 SEHNR and CDR2 FQNEAQ (reference sequence). Trimming shortened V by 5 bases and J by 8 bases, and 13 bases separated the two germline ends. There are 13 residues in the CDR3. In DNA, the CDR3 is TGTGCCAGCAGCCCCAAGCCAAACCATGAGCAGTTCTTC. Protein sequence: CASSPKPNHEQFF.

This clone was found a few times. The chain couples TRBV7-2 to TRBJ1-6, with TRBD1 matching over 7 bases. Per the germline V gene, CDR1 is SGHTA and CDR2 is FQGNSA. This CDR3 is 14 amino acids long. V lost 3 bases to trimming and J lost 6 bases; unmatched junction nucleotides: 2. The CDR3 reads CASSFRDSNSPLHF. For the CDR3, the DNA is TGTGCCAGCAGCTTCCGGGACAGTAATTCACCCCTCCACTTT.

This clone was counted a few times. V usage is TRBV5-8 and J usage is TRBJ1-5, with 7 bases that match TRBD1. Germline V CDR1 and CDR2: SGHTS, YDEGEE. The CDR3 totals 15 residues. J was trimmed by 3 bases and V by 4 bases; bases with no gene match: 7. The CDR3 sequence: CASSRNGQVNQPQHF. For the CDR3, the DNA is TGTGCCAGCAGCAGAAACGGACAGGTCAATCAGCCCCAGCATTTT.

The chain uses TRBV15 and TRBJ2-4; 7 bases are a match to TRBD2. The germline V gene has CDR1 LNHNV and CDR2 YYDKDF (reference sequence). V dropped 1 base and J dropped 3; count of bases not matched to a gene: 12. This CDR3 is built from 18 residues. In nucleotides, the CDR3 is TGTGCCACCAGCAGAGGTGAAGGGACTAAAGTGGACAAAAACATTCAGTACTTC. It translates to CATSRGEGTKVDKNIQYF. Based on the CDR3 plus reference TRBV15 and TRBJ2-4, the full variable domain is DAMVIQNPRYQVTQFGKPVTLSCSQTLNHNVMYWYQQKSSQAPKLLFHYYDKDFNNEADTPDNFQSRRPNTSFCFLDIRSPGLGDTAMYLCATSRGEGTKVDKNIQYFGAGTRLSVL.

This clone was seen only a few times. The J gene is TRBJ1-2, the V gene TRBV10-3; 8 bases are a match to TRBD1. Germline trimming cut 4 bases from V and 0 bases from J; bases unmatched to any gene: 7. CDR1 is ENHRY and CDR2 is SYGVKD in the germline V gene. The CDR3 length is 16 residues. The CDR3 sequence is CAISVDRGQPNYGYTF. The CDR3 DNA follows: TGTGCCATCAGTGTTGACAGGGGCCAACCTAACTATGGCTACACCTTC.